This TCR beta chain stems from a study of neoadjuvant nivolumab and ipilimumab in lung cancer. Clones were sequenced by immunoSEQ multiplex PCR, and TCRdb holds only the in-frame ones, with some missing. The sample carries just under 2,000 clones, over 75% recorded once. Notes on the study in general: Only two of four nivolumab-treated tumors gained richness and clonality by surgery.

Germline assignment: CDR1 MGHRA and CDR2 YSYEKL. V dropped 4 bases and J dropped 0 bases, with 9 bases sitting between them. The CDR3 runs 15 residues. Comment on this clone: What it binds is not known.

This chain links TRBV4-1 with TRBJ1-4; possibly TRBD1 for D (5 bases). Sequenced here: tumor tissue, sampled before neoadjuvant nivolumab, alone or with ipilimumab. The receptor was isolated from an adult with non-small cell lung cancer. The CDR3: CASSRPTATNEKLFF. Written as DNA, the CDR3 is TGCGCCAGCAGCCGTCCGACAGCAACTAATGAAAAACTGTTTTTT.